The rows below give T cell receptor beta chains drawn from one sample of a study of control samples from healthy donors and cancer patients. Sequencing used immunoSEQ multiplex PCR; TCRdb keeps in-frame clones, though not all of them. This sample has over 100,000 clones; around 90% occur once, and the top ten carry roughly 2.7%. The source material was blood. These receptor sequences come from a man aged 40-49 years in good health. CDR3s include the opening cysteine and the closing phenylalanine or tryptophan. A D gene is named only where the DNA matches it firmly. The listing skips clone size in some rows; elsewhere it reads once, few, many or a size class.

clone size	V gene	J gene	D gene	CDR3 protein
once	TRBV27	TRBJ2-6	-	CASSFSGGANVLTF
-	TRBV19	TRBJ1-1	-	CASSISLDPWIPEAFF
once	TRBV2	TRBJ2-2	TRBD1	CASSRQGDTGELFF
-	TRBV30	TRBJ2-3	-	CAWTIGTDTQYF
-	TRBV5-8	TRBJ1-2	TRBD1	CASSLWDRQYGYTF
-	TRBV11-2	TRBJ2-5	-	CASSLPPDETQYF
-	TRBV6-5	TRBJ2-5	TRBD1	CASSSRTGGETQYF
-	TRBV9	TRBJ2-3	-	CASSVGATDTQYF
-	TRBV9	TRBJ2-3	TRBD2	CASSVEVSGGSATQYF
-	TRBV6-5	TRBJ2-5	TRBD1	CASSKQGTETQYF
-	TRBV5-6	TRBJ2-3	TRBD1	CASSFGQELSTDTQYF
-	TRBV7-9	TRBJ1-5	-	CASTTDRNQPQHF
-	TRBV5-4	TRBJ2-3	TRBD2	CASSIGLAGGTDTQYF
once	TRBV27	TRBJ1-2	TRBD1	CASSYWTGTANYGYTF
-	TRBV19	TRBJ2-5	TRBD1	CASSIQVRGQVRVETQYF
-	TRBV28	TRBJ2-7	-	CASTSSARSYEQYF
-	TRBV6-5	TRBJ1-2	TRBD1	CASSRPGGDNYGYTF
-	TRBV30	TRBJ1-2	-	CAWRWNGYTF
few	TRBV7-9	TRBJ1-1	TRBD1	CASSFRTGATIEAFF
-	TRBV4-1	TRBJ1-2	TRBD1	CASSQDWGQDDGYTF
once	TRBV5-1	TRBJ1-1	-	CASSLGRTPGQVTEAFF
-	TRBV9	TRBJ1-2	-	CASSPGAGRGYTF
-	TRBV5-1	TRBJ1-4	TRBD1	CASNLLPGQINEKLFF
-	TRBV24-1	TRBJ1-2	TRBD1	CATRVSRQGDEGYTF
-	TRBV6-5	TRBJ2-7	TRBD1	CASRSRDRGLGEQYF
-	TRBV5-1	TRBJ2-7	-	CASSQVPTTDGQYF
-	TRBV2	TRBJ2-7	-	CASTLRDYEQYF
once	TRBV10-2	TRBJ1-1	-	CASSESTPVVGGAFF
-	TRBV15	TRBJ2-1	TRBD1	CATNRQGADEQFF
-	TRBV18	TRBJ1-6	TRBD1	CASSPSRDRDSPLHF
-	TRBV21-1	TRBJ1-5	-	CASSKPRDRGNQPQHF
once	TRBV7-8	TRBJ2-1	-	CASSHRDVGNEQFF
-	TRBV6-1	TRBJ1-5	-	CASSERGAQHF
-	TRBV11-2	TRBJ1-2	-	CASSLGGVGIYGYTF
-	TRBV6-5	TRBJ1-5	-	CASNAGRDSNQPQHF
-	TRBV5-3	TRBJ1-4	-	CARSLRGLGIEKLFF
-	TRBV5-4	TRBJ2-7	-	CASSLELRAGPGDEQYF
-	TRBV4-1	TRBJ2-7	-	CASSQDRAYEQYF
-	TRBV6-5	TRBJ1-4	TRBD1	CASSERGTGEKLFF
-	TRBV28	TRBJ1-2	-	CASSSVGLYGYTF
many	TRBV11-1	TRBJ1-2	-	CASSPGEGDYGYTF
-	TRBV21-1	TRBJ1-5	-	CASSKDGDGQGESGNQPQHF
-	TRBV3-1/TRBV3-2	TRBJ1-5	-	CASSQDPANSNQPQHF
-	TRBV7-6	TRBJ2-5	-	CASSLAAGVGETQYF
-	TRBV28	TRBJ1-5	-	CASSPGSYQPQHF
-	TRBV6-5	TRBJ1-1	TRBD1	CASRLERQGIAFF
-	TRBV30	TRBJ1-6	-	CAWSVGAISPLHF
-	TRBV6-5	TRBJ1-1	-	CASRYTGNTEAFF
-	TRBV3-1/TRBV3-2	TRBJ2-3	-	CASSGRTQYF
-	TRBV3-1/TRBV3-2	TRBJ1-6	-	CASSQIDSSNSPLHF
-	TRBV6-2/TRBV6-3	TRBJ1-5	-	CASSWAANQPQHF
-	TRBV7-2	TRBJ1-5	-	CASSPSAPRGNQPQHF
-	TRBV7-9	TRBJ1-3	-	CASSFYGRRTQGNTIYF
-	TRBV6-5	TRBJ2-7	-	CASRPTGNLREQYF